The present T cell receptor (beta chain) was sequenced within a study of breast tumors, draining lymph nodes, adjacent tissues. TCRdb processed the multiplex PCR reads anew with MiXCR; each CDR3 protein has one entry. This table holds around 250,000 distinct CDR3 sequences, 34% found once. The lymph nodes were axillary draining lymph nodes from breast cancer patients. Regarding this clonotype: A junction end diverges from the germline sequence, so it may reflect a read error.

This CDR3 is 13 amino acids long. Germline CDR1 MDHEN, CDR2 SYDVKM. Sequencing was performed on axillary lymph node tissue. The receptor was derived from a female donor with breast cancer. Some clones in this sample may be carry-over from other donors' samples. The chain recombines TRBV28 with TRBJ2-6; no clear D gene. The CDR3 loop is CASTDSGTNVLTF. The CDR3 DNA is TGTGCCAGCACCGACTCTGGGACCAACGTCCTGACTTTC. Using reference TRBV28 and TRBJ2-6 for the parts outside the CDR3, the full variable domain is DVKVTQSSRYLVKRTGEKVFLECVQDMDHENMFWYRQDPGLGLRLIYFSYDVKMKEKGDIPEGYSVSREKKERFSLILESASTNQTSMYLCASTDSGTNVLTFGAGSRLTVL.